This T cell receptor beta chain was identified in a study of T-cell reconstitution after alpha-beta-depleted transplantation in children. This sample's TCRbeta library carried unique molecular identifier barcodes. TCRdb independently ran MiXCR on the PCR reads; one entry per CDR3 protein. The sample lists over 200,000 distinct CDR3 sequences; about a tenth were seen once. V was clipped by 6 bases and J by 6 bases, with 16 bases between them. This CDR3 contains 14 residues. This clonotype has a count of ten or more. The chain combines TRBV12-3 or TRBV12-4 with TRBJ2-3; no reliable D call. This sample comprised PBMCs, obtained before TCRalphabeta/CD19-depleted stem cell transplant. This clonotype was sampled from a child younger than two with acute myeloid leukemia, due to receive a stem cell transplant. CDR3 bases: TGTGCCAGCAGCCCCGTCGGCTATTCGGATACGCAGTATTTT. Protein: CASSPVGYSDTQYF.